Listed below are T cell receptor beta chains from one sample, sequenced in a study of blood T cell repertoires in COVID-19. The repertoire was sequenced with immunoSEQ multiplex PCR; TCRdb's copy has only in-frame clones and lacks some. The repertoire consists of about 250,000 clones, with around 81% occurring once and the leading ten covering under 5%. Sequencing used peripheral blood. The receptors come from a man aged 45-60 years with active or convalescent COVID-19. Each CDR3 is given with its conserved first and last residue. The order of the fields is V gene, J gene, D gene, clone size, CDR3 protein, CDR3 DNA. A D gene is named only where the DNA matches it firmly. The size field is filled for only some rows; it gives once, few, many or a size class.

>TRBV25-1|TRBJ1-4|TRBD1|few
CASSDRDRGANEKLFF
TGTGCCAGCAGTGACCGGGACAGGGGAGCTAATGAAAAACTGTTTTTT
>TRBV5-1|TRBJ2-2|.|.
CASSLSTVANTGELFF
TGCGCCAGCAGCTTGTCTACAGTCGCGAACACCGGGGAGCTGTTTTTT
>TRBV19|TRBJ1-2|TRBD1|.
CASSLPGQGIYGYTF
TGTGCCAGTAGCCTACCGGGACAGGGTATCTATGGCTACACCTTC
>TRBV2|TRBJ2-5|.|.
CASIPGFEETQYF
TGTGCCAGCATCCCGGGGTTTGAAGAGACCCAGTACTTC
>TRBV30|TRBJ1-5|.|.
CAWSNGANQPQHF
TGTGCCTGGAGTAATGGGGCGAATCAGCCCCAGCATTTT
>TRBV11-2|TRBJ2-1|TRBD2|once
CASSPGGGKQFF
TGTGCCAGCAGCCCCGGCGGGGGAAAGCAGTTCTTC
>TRBV7-2|TRBJ1-5|TRBD1|few
CASSFLRQGSQPQHF
TGTGCCAGCAGCTTCCTCCGACAGGGTAGTCAGCCCCAGCATTTT
>TRBV7-3|TRBJ2-3|.|.
CASSLTSGGTSTDTQYF
TGTGCCAGCAGCTTAACTTCCGGGGGAACGAGCACAGATACGCAGTATTTT
>TRBV28|TRBJ1-3|TRBD1|.
CAIRDRGRIGNTIYF
TGTGCCATCCGGGACAGGGGGCGTATTGGAAACACCATATATTTT
>TRBV7-2|TRBJ2-3|.|.
CASSKTLGGAPDTQYF
TGTGCCAGCAGCAAGACACTAGGGGGAGCCCCAGATACGCAGTATTTT
>TRBV7-3|TRBJ2-7|.|few
CASSRDTASEQYF
TGTGCCAGCAGCCGGGACACGGCCAGCGAGCAGTACTTC
>TRBV30|TRBJ1-4|.|once
CAWSVPVTTNEKLFF
TGTGCCTGGAGTGTACCGGTTACAACTAATGAAAAACTGTTTTTT
>TRBV12-5|TRBJ2-5|.|.
CASGTSRSETQYF
TGTGCTAGTGGTACATCCCGGAGTGAGACCCAGTACTTC
>TRBV14|TRBJ2-1|.|.
CASSLFSHNEQFF
TGTGCCAGCAGCCTGTTTTCTCACAATGAGCAGTTCTTC
>TRBV15|TRBJ1-2|.|.
CATSRDRTDYGYTF
TGTGCCACCAGCAGAGATAGAACAGACTATGGCTACACCTTC
>TRBV30|TRBJ1-2|.|.
CARGRDTTEGYTF
TGTGCCCGGGGACGGGACACCACTGAGGGCTACACCTTC
>TRBV4-2|TRBJ1-4|TRBD1|.
CASRGTGINEKLFF
TGTGCCAGCAGAGGGACAGGGATTAATGAAAAACTGTTTTTT
>TRBV24-1|TRBJ2-2|.|.
CATSAAGFSGELFF
TGTGCCACCAGTGCGGCAGGGTTTAGCGGGGAGCTGTTTTTT
>TRBV7-2|TRBJ1-5|.|.
CASSLGRGNAQHF
TGTGCCAGCAGCTTAGGCCGCGGGAACGCCCAGCATTTT
>TRBV6-4|TRBJ2-6|.|.
CASSVQSGANVLTF
TGTGCCAGCAGTGTCCAATCTGGGGCCAACGTCCTGACTTTC
>TRBV5-6|TRBJ1-1|TRBD1|.
CASSFPIGQGGGEAFF
TGTGCCAGCAGCTTCCCCATTGGACAGGGGGGAGGTGAAGCTTTCTTT